The 22 T cell receptor beta chains reported below all come from one sample, sequenced in a study of technical replicates of blood from several donors. Assay used: immunoSEQ multiplex PCR; TCRdb lists only in-frame clones, some missing. This table has under 100,000 clones, approximately 94% appearing once. Sequenced input: T cells isolated from PBMCs. The receptors stem from a human donor in good health.

V usage is TRBV27 and J usage is TRBJ2-2, with 7 bases identical to TRBD2. V gave up 5 bases and J gave up 3 bases; unmatched junction bases: 15. Per the germline V gene, CDR1 is MNHEY and CDR2 is SMNVEV (reference sequence). There are 18 residues in the CDR3. CDR3 in amino acids: CASSQITGGREDTGELFF. CDR3 nucleotide sequence: TGTGCCAGCAGTCAAATAACTGGCGGGAGAGAGGACACCGGGGAGCTGTTTTTT.

The chain is built from TRBV7-2 and TRBJ2-2; 7 bases agree with TRBD2. The CDR3 spans 18 residues. The trim removed 5 bases at V and 5 bases at J, leaving 17 bases unmatched. The germline CDR1 and CDR2 sequences are SGHTA and FQGNSA. CDR3 bases: TGTGCCAGCAGCCGCGCGGGACTAACGGGAACAACGACCGGGGAGCTGTTTTTT. Amino acid sequence: CASSRAGLTGTTTGELFF.

For the CDR3, the DNA is TGTGCCAGCTCCGGGACAGGGGCCCGCTGGGACACCGGGGAGCTGTTTTTT. Its translation is CASSGTGARWDTGELFF. The chain combines TRBV5-6 with TRBJ2-2, with 10 bases fitting TRBD1. CDR1 and CDR2 (germline): SGHDT, YYEEEE. CDR3 length: 17 residues. Trimming removed 7 bases from V and 3 bases from J; junction bases left unmatched: 12.

The chain uses TRBV7-9 and TRBJ1-4; D is ambiguous. The CDR3 consists of 15 residues. From germline, CDR1 is SEHNR and CDR2 FQNEAQ (reference sequence). Trimming took off 1 base at V and 5 bases at J, with 11 bases between the two ends. In nucleotides, the CDR3 is TGTGCCAGCAGCTTAGGTGTAGCGGTGAATGAAAAACTGTTTTTT. Its translation is CASSLGVAVNEKLFF.

The J gene is TRBJ2-3, the V gene TRBV9; D is possibly TRBD2 (7 bases). Germline CDR1 SGDLS, CDR2 YYNGEE. V was trimmed by 0 bases and J by 2 bases, leaving 13 bases between them. This CDR3 is 16 amino acids long. The CDR3 sequence: CASSVEGGTSTDTQYF. DNA for the CDR3: TGTGCCAGCAGCGTAGAGGGGGGGACCTCCACAGATACGCAGTATTTT.

This chain uses TRBV15 with TRBJ1-6; tentatively, D is TRBD1 (5 bases). The CDR3 spans 17 residues. CDR1 and CDR2 from the germline V gene are LNHNV and YYDKDF (reference sequence). The V end was cut by 8 bases, the J end by 0 bases, with 17 bases between. CDR3 region: CATSYSRASSYNSPLHF. Here the CDR3 DNA reads TGTGCCACCTCATACTCCAGGGCCAGCTCCTATAATTCACCCCTCCACTTT.

The gene calls are TRBV19 and TRBJ2-5; 15 nucleotides line up with TRBD2. V shed 6 bases and J 3 bases; nucleotides not matched to a gene: 2. The length of the CDR3 is 15 residues. Germline values: CDR1 LNHDA, CDR2 SQIVND (reference sequence). CDR3 nucleotides: TGTGCCAGTAGAGGACTAGCGGGGGGGGAAGAGACCCAGTACTTC. Amino acid sequence: CASRGLAGGEETQYF.

V and J are TRBV11-2 and TRBJ2-2; 11 bases align to TRBD2. CDR1 and CDR2 from the germline V gene are SGHAT and FQNNGV. The CDR3 spans 16 residues. Unmatched junction bases numbered 10, after V lost 6 bases and J lost 7 bases. Written as DNA, the CDR3 is TGTGCCAGCAGTTCACTTAGCGGGAGGGTTGTCGGGGAGCTGTTTTTT. It encodes CASSSLSGRVVGELFF.

This clone was seen only once. The rearrangement links TRBV9 to TRBJ2-3; 10 bases are a match to TRBD2. J gave up 3 bases and V 3 bases, and 7 bases lay outside the gene matches. This CDR3 is built from 16 residues. Germline V gene sequence: CDR1 SGDLS, CDR2 YYNGEE. CDR3 amino acids: CASSAPGLAYTDTQYF. CDR3 DNA sequence: TGTGCCAGCAGCGCCCCGGGACTAGCGTATACAGATACGCAGTATTTT.

CDR3 coding DNA: TGTGCCAGCAGCCAAGTTGGCATCTCTGGAAACACCATATATTTT. The encoded protein is CASSQVGISGNTIYF. The gene calls are TRBV14 and TRBJ1-3; D is unclear. The V gene's germline CDR1 is SGHDN and CDR2 FVKESK. V shed 1 base and J shed 0 bases, with 7 bases lying between them. The CDR3 totals 15 residues.

The genes are TRBV4-1 and TRBJ1-5; 10 bases align to TRBD1. Per the germline V gene, CDR1 is MGHRA and CDR2 is YSYEKL. V lost 4 bases, J lost 3 bases, and 12 bases stayed unmatched. CDR3 size: 18 residues. The CDR3 coding sequence is TGCGCCAGCAGCCTCACTACTCCGGGACAGGGGTCCAATCAGCCCCAGCATTTT. Translation gives CASSLTTPGQGSNQPQHF.

This sequence joins TRBV28 and TRBJ2-7; TRBD2 agrees at 8 bases. The V segment lost 6 bases and the J segment 7 bases; nucleotides outside the gene matches: 17. The CDR3 is made up of 16 amino acids. Per the germline V gene, CDR1 is MDHEN and CDR2 is SYDVKM. The CDR3 spells CASSPLGSGMTEEQYF. DNA for the CDR3: TGTGCCAGCAGCCCCCTAGGTAGCGGGATGACGGAGGAGCAGTACTTC.

The chain is built from TRBV30 and TRBJ1-2; D is possibly TRBD1 (6 bases). The germline V gene encodes CDR1 GTSNPN and CDR2 SVGIG (reference sequence). The V end lost 2 bases, the J end lost 2 bases, and 12 bases lay between the germline ends. CDR3 length: 14 amino acids. CDR3 nucleotides: TGTGCCTGGAGTATCGCAGGGGACAACTATGGCTACACCTTC. Amino acid sequence: CAWSIAGDNYGYTF.

This chain uses TRBV19 with TRBJ2-7; D is unresolved. Germline V gene data show CDR1 as LNHDA and CDR2 as SQIVND (reference sequence). This CDR3 region has 14 residues. The V end was cut by 10 bases, the J end by 0 bases, with 16 bases between. The CDR3 sequence: CATSPAASSYEQYF. Written as DNA, the CDR3 is TGTGCCACCTCCCCGGCGGCAAGCTCCTACGAGCAGTACTTC.

Details on this clone: This specimen includes other DNA sequences encoding the same CDR3. This chain connects TRBV7-3 to TRBJ2-3, with 10 bases lining up with TRBD2. V dropped 2 bases and J dropped 0; count of bases not matched to a gene: 2. CDR3 length: 16 amino acids. Germline V gene lookup returns CDR1 SGHTA and CDR2 FQGTGA. The chain's CDR3 is CASSLLAGASTDTQYF. Here the CDR3 DNA reads TGTGCCAGCAGCTTACTAGCGGGGGCTAGCACAGATACGCAGTATTTT.

This sequence joins TRBV11-2 and TRBJ2-4, with 9 bases that match TRBD1. CDR3 length: 14 amino acids. V lost 4 bases to trimming and J lost 9 bases; unmatched junction nucleotides: 7. Germline V CDR1 and CDR2: SGHAT, FQNNGV. DNA for the CDR3: TGTGCCAGCAGCTCCGGGACAGGGCATCTCATTCAGTACTTC. Protein product: CASSSGTGHLIQYF.

This rearrangement joins TRBV28 to TRBJ2-5; TRBD2 matches 9 bases. Trimming removed 4 bases from V and 4 bases from J; junction bases left unmatched: 7. The germline V gene has CDR1 MDHEN and CDR2 SYDVKM. The CDR3 is 15 residues long. The CDR3 DNA is TGTGCCAGCAGTTCGGGACTAGCAGGGACAGAGACCCAGTACTTC. It yields the protein CASSSGLAGTETQYF.

This clone was seen just once. This chain connects TRBV28 to TRBJ1-4; 8 bases map to TRBD1. The junction had 15 bases not matched to a gene; V was cut back by 6 bases and J by 3 bases. This CDR3 region has 18 residues. In germline, CDR1 is MDHEN, CDR2 SYDVKM. The CDR3 DNA reads as TGTGCCAGCAGCCTTGGGACAGGAACCGTAGAGGCTAATGAAAAACTGTTTTTT. Protein sequence: CASSLGTGTVEANEKLFF. The full variable domain, in which reference TRBV28 and TRBJ1-4 provide the parts outside the CDR3, is DVKVTQSSRYLVKRTGEKVFLECVQDMDHENMFWYRQDPGLGLRLIYFSYDVKMKEKGDIPEGYSVSREKKERFSLILESASTNQTSMYLCASSLGTGTVEANEKLFFGSGTQLSVL.

The CDR3 protein is CASSIASGAEQYF. CDR3 bases: TGTGCCAGTAGTATAGCTAGCGGGGCCGAGCAGTACTTC. The J gene is TRBJ2-7, the V gene TRBV19, with 9 positions matching TRBD2. Germline CDR1 and CDR2: LNHDA and SQIVND (reference sequence). V shed 1 base and J 6 bases; nucleotides not matched to a gene: 1. There are 13 residues in the CDR3.

Concerning this clone itself: This sample includes further DNA sequences coding for the same CDR3. V gene TRBV4-1 combines with J gene TRBJ2-7; 9 positions match TRBD1. This CDR3 comprises 15 residues. Germline V lookup: CDR1 MGHRA, CDR2 YSYEKL. V gave up 0 bases and J gave up 3 bases; unmatched junction bases: 3. The CDR3 nucleotides are TGCGCCAGCAGCCAAGATTCGGGACAGGGCTACGAGCAGTACTTC. Its translation is CASSQDSGQGYEQYF.

This clone showed up just once. V usage is TRBV7-6 and J usage is TRBJ2-7, with TRBD2 matching 12 bases. V dropped 2 bases and J dropped 2; count of bases not matched to a gene: 4. CDR3 length: 16 residues. Germline-derived CDR1 and CDR2 are SGHVS and FNYEAQ. The DNA for the CDR3 is TGTGCCAGCAGCTTAACACTAGCGGGGGGAACCTACGAGCAGTACTTC. Its protein product is CASSLTLAGGTYEQYF.

This sequence joins TRBV4-1 and TRBJ2-6, with D possibly matching TRBD1 (5 bases). Between the trimmed V and J ends, which lost 9 bases and 0 bases, there was a span of 6 bases. The CDR3 is 13 residues long. CDR1 is MGHRA and CDR2 is YSYEKL in the germline V gene. CDR3 sequence (DNA): TGCGCCAGTGACAGCTCTGGGGCCAACGTCCTGACTTTC. It codes for CASDSSGANVLTF.